A single sample gave rise to the 14 T cell receptor beta chains below, sequenced in a study of blood T cell repertoires in COVID-19. TCRdb's copy holds only in-frame clones and misses some; the assay was immunoSEQ multiplex PCR. Altogether a few hundred thousand clones are present, 70% to 85% being singletons, with the ten largest covering less than 15%. Sequenced input: peripheral blood. Every receptor here comes from a human donor in a cohort sampled during active COVID-19.

The chain combines TRBV19 with TRBJ2-1; 7 bases align to TRBD2. V was clipped by 3 bases and J by 0 bases; unmatched bases: 8. The germline CDR1 and CDR2 sequences are LNHDA and SQIVND (reference sequence). This CDR3 has 17 residues. The CDR3 DNA sequence: TGTGCCAGTAGTATTGCCCTCGGGAGGCCCTCCTACAATGAGCAGTTCTTC. Its protein product is CASSIALGRPSYNEQFF.

J is TRBJ1-1 and V is TRBV18; no definite D call. This CDR3 has 15 amino acids. Germline loops: CDR1 KGHSH, CDR2 LQKENI. V was shortened by 3 bases and J by 3 bases, with 14 bases between the two germline ends. The CDR3 spells CASSPAISGDTEAFF. The CDR3 bases are TGTGCCAGCTCACCCGCCATATCCGGGGACACTGAAGCTTTCTTT.

This rearrangement joins TRBV9 to TRBJ2-1; 7 positions match TRBD2. Trimming at V came to 3 bases and at J to 0 bases, leaving 21 bases not matched to a gene. CDR3 size: 21 residues. Germline CDR1 and CDR2: SGDLS and YYNGEE. The CDR3 nucleotides are TGTGCCAGCAGCGCGACCCTTCCGGGATTTCTAGCGGTAAGCTCCTACAATGAGCAGTTCTTC. Amino acid sequence: CASSATLPGFLAVSSYNEQFF.

This chain joins TRBV28 and TRBJ1-4; perhaps TRBD1 as D (5 bases). V dropped 5 bases and J dropped 9 bases, with 22 bases sitting between them. CDR1 is MDHEN and CDR2 is SYDVKM in the germline V gene. The CDR3 consists of 16 residues. The CDR3 sequence: CASSPQVGGIGKKLFF. In DNA, the CDR3 is TGTGCCAGCAGTCCCCAGGTGGGGGGAATAGGGAAAAAACTGTTTTTT.

The chain has TRBV5-1 and TRBJ1-2; TRBD1 might be the D (5 bases). Trimming removed 0 bases from V and 4 bases from J, with 13 bases in between. This CDR3 is built from 15 residues. Germline assignment: CDR1 SGHRS and CDR2 YFSETQ. CDR3 coding DNA: TGCGCCAGCAGCTTGGCAGTTTTAAGGGGCTATGGCTACACCTTC. Amino acid sequence: CASSLAVLRGYGYTF.

CDR3 DNA sequence: TGCGCCAGCAGCGCCGCCGGGGGAGTTGCAAAACTGTTTTTT. Translating it yields CASSAAGGVAKLFF. This chain joins TRBV10-2 and TRBJ1-4; tentatively, D is TRBD1 (5 bases). Trimming removed 6 bases from V and 10 bases from J, with 18 bases in between. The CDR3 length is 14 residues. Germline CDR1 reads WSHSY; CDR2 reads SAAADI.

This chain joins TRBV18 and TRBJ2-2; D is undetermined. The germline gives CDR1 KGHSH, CDR2 LQKENI. The CDR3 is made up of 14 amino acids. Trimming pared 2 bases from V and 3 bases from J, leaving 7 bases between. The CDR3 spells CASSPVSDTGELFF. The CDR3 DNA sequence: TGTGCCAGCTCACCAGTCTCGGACACCGGGGAGCTGTTTTTT.

The rearrangement joins TRBV3-1 (or the pseudogene TRBV3-2) to TRBJ2-7, with D possibly being TRBD1 (5 bases). This CDR3 is 14 amino acids long. V was cut by 1 base and J by 2 bases, with 9 bases left in between. Germline loops: CDR1 LGHDT, CDR2 YNNKEL (reference sequence). Written as DNA, the CDR3 is TGTGCCAGCAGCCAAGCGCAGGGCCCCTACGAGCAGTACTTC. Translated, it gives CASSQAQGPYEQYF.

V and J are TRBV7-6 and TRBJ2-1, with unresolved D. V gave up 4 bases and J gave up 3 bases, with 13 bases separating them. The V gene's germline CDR1 is SGHVS and CDR2 FNYEAQ. The CDR3 extends over 15 amino acids. The CDR3 DNA reads TGTGCCAGCAGCTCTGATGCGGCGGTCTACAATGAGCAGTTCTTC. It specifies CASSSDAAVYNEQFF.

The chain uses TRBV7-2 and TRBJ1-4, with 7 bases identical to TRBD1. Per germline, CDR1 SGHTA and CDR2 FQGNSA. CDR3 length: 14 amino acids. The V segment lost 6 bases and the J segment 5 bases; nucleotides outside the gene matches: 6. The CDR3 DNA follows: TGTGCCAGCAGTCCGGACAGGCGCAATGAAAAACTGTTTTTT. It translates to CASSPDRRNEKLFF.

V and J are TRBV29-1 and TRBJ2-7; 12 bases are a match to TRBD2. There are 14 residues in the CDR3. Per the germline V gene, CDR1 is SQVTM and CDR2 is ANQGSEA. The V gene end was trimmed by 6 bases and the J gene end by 5 bases; junction bases not matched to a gene: 8. The chain's CDR3 is CSVLRLAGVDEQYF. Here the CDR3 DNA reads TGCAGCGTCTTACGACTAGCGGGAGTGGACGAGCAGTACTTC.

This sequence joins TRBV27 and TRBJ1-5, with D possibly being TRBD1 (6 bases). The germline CDR1 and CDR2 sequences are MNHEY and SMNVEV (reference sequence). V shed 3 bases and J shed 4 bases, with 13 bases lying between them. The CDR3 runs 15 residues. The CDR3 is CASSFRGRSNQPQHF. The DNA of the CDR3 is TGTGCCAGCAGTTTCAGGGGTAGGAGTAATCAGCCCCAGCATTTT.

The rearrangement uses TRBV6-5 and TRBJ2-5; 7 bases match TRBD1. Losses at the gene ends were 6 bases for V and 11 bases for J; bases not matched to a gene: 15. The CDR3 sequence is 14 residues long. From germline, CDR1 is MNHEY and CDR2 SVGAGI. The CDR3 spells CASRQTLQGPIQYF. The CDR3 nucleotides read TGTGCCAGCAGGCAGACCTTACAGGGGCCGATTCAGTACTTC.

The rearrangement uses TRBV28 and TRBJ2-6, with no clear D. The V end was cut by 2 bases, the J end by 0 bases, with 2 bases between. There are 14 residues in the CDR3. Germline V gene sequence: CDR1 MDHEN, CDR2 SYDVKM. This CDR3 reads CASSLHSGANVLTF. In nucleotides, the CDR3 is TGTGCCAGCAGTTTACACTCTGGGGCCAACGTCCTGACTTTC.